Described below is a single T cell receptor (beta chain) sequence and its context. In making diagnoses, clinical symptoms, serum thyroxine and TRAb, thyroid ultrasound and orbital computed tomography were all used. This sample stems from a study of T cells in Graves' hyperthyroidism and ophthalmopathy. The TCR beta CDR3 regions underwent amplification using RNA transcripts as the source. HTBI primers drove first-round RT-PCR of the TCR CDR3. Using its own MiXCR run on the multiplex PCR reads, TCRdb lists one record per CDR3 protein. The sample holds 500,000 to 650,000 distinct CDR3 sequences, around 50% seen once. Per the germline V gene, CDR1 is ENHRY and CDR2 is SYGVKD. Unmatched junction bases numbered 9, after V lost 8 bases and J lost 5 bases. The CDR3 sequence is 15 residues long.

Sequencing was done on a sample of peripheral blood or thyroid tissue (not recorded which). The sequence was obtained from an adult woman with Graves' disease, either hyperthyroidism or ophthalmopathy (not recorded which). V and J are TRBV10-3 and TRBJ2-7, with 13 bases lining up with TRBD2. The CDR3 region is CAISKGGLAGNEQYF. For the CDR3, the DNA is TGTGCCATCTCTAAGGGGGGACTAGCGGGGAACGAGCAGTACTTC.